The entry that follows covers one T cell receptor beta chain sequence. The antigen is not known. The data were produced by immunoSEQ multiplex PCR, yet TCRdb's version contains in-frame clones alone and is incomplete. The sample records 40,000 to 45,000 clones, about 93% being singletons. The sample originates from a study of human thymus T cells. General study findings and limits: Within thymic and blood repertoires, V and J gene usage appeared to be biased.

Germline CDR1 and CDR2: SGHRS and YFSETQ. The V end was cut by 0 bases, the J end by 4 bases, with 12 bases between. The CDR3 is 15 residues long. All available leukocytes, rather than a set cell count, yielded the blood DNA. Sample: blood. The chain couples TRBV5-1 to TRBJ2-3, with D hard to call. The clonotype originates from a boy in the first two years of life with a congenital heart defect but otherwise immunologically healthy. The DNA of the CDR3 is TGCGCCAGCAGCTTGGAAGGAAAAGGGCCAGATACGCAGTATTTT. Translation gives CASSLEGKGPDTQYF. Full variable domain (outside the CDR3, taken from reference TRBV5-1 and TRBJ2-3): KAGVTQTPRYLIKTRGQQVTLSCSPISGHRSVSWYQQTPGQGLQFLFEYFSETQRNKGNFPGRFSGRQFSNSRSEMNVSTLELGDSALYLCASSLEGKGPDTQYFGPGTRLTVL.